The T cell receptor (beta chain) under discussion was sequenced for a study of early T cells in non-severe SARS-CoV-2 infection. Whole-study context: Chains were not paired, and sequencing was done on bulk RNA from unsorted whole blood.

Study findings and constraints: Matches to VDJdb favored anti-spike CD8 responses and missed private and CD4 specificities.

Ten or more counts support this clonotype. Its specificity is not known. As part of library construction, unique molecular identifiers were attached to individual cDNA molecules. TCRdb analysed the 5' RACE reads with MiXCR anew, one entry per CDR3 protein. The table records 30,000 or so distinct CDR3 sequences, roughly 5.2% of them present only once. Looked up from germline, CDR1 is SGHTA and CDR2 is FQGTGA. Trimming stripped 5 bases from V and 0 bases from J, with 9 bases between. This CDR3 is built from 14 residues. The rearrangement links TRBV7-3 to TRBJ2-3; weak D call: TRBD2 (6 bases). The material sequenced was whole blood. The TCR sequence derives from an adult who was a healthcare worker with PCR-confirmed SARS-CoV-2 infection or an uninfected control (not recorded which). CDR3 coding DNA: TGTGCCAGCAGCCCAAGCGGGAGCACAGATACGCAGTATTTT. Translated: CASSPSGSTDTQYF. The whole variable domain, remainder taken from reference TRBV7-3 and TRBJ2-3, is GAGVSQTPSNKVTEKGKYVELRCDPISGHTALYWYRQSLGQGPEFLIYFQGTGAADDSGLPNDRFFAVRPEGSVSTLKIQRTERGDSAVYLCASSPSGSTDTQYFGPGTRLTVL.